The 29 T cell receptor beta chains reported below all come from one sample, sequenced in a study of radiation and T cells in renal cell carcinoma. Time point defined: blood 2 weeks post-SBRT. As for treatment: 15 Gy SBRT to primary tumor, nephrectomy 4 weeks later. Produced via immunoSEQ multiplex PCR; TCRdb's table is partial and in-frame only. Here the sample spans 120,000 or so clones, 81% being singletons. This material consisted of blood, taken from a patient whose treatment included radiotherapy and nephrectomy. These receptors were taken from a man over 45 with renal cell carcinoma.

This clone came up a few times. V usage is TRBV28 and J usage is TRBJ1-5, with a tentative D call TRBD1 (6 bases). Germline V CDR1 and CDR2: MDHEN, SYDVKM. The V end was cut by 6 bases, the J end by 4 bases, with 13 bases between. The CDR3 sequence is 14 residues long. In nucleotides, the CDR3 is TGTGCCAGCAGATCCGGGGGCTTTAATCAGCCCCAGCATTTT. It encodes CASRSGGFNQPQHF.

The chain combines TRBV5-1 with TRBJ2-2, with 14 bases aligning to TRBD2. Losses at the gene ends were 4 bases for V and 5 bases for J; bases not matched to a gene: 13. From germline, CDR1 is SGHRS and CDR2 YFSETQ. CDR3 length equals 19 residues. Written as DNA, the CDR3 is TGCGCCAGCAGCGCGGCACACGGGACTAGCGGGGGCATAACCGGGGAGCTGTTTTTT. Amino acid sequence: CASSAAHGTSGGITGELFF.

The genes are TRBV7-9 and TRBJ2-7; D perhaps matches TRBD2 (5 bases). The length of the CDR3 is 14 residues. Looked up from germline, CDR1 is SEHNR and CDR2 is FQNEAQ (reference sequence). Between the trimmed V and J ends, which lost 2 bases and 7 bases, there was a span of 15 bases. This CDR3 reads CASSLNARGREQYF. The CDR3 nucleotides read TGTGCCAGCAGCTTAAACGCTCGGGGTCGGGAGCAGTACTTC.

CDR3: CASRGTSGQGEQFF. CDR3 nucleotide sequence: TGTGCCAGCAGAGGGACTAGCGGGCAAGGGGAGCAGTTCTTC. The V and J genes are TRBV6-1 and TRBJ2-1; 12 positions agree with TRBD2. J lost 10 bases, V lost 6 bases, and 7 bases had no gene match. Germline V gives CDR1 MNHNS, CDR2 SASEGT. This CDR3 contains 14 residues.

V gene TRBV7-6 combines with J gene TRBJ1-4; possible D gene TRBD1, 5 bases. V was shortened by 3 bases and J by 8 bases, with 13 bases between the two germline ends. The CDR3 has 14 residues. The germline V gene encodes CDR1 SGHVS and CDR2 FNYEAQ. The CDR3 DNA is TGTGCCAGCAGCTTGGCGGGGGGAGGCGAAAAACTGTTTTTT. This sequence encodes CASSLAGGGEKLFF.

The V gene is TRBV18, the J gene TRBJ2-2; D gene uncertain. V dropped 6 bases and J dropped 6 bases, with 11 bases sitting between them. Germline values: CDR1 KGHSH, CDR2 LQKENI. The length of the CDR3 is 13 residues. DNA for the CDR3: TGTGCCAGCTCCACTGGCGGTTCCGGGGAGCTGTTTTTT. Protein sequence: CASSTGGSGELFF.

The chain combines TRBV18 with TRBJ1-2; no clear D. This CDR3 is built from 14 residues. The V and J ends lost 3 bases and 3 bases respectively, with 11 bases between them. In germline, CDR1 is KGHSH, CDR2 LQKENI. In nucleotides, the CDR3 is TGTGCCAGCTCACCCACCCCCACAGACTATGGCTACACCTTC. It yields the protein CASSPTPTDYGYTF.

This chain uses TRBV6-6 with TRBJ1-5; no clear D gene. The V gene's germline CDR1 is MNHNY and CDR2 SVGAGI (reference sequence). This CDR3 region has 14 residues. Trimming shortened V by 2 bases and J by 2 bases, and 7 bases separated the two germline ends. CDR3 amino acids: CASSYLIGNQPQHF. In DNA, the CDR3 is TGTGCCAGCAGTTACCTTATAGGCAATCAGCCCCAGCATTTT.

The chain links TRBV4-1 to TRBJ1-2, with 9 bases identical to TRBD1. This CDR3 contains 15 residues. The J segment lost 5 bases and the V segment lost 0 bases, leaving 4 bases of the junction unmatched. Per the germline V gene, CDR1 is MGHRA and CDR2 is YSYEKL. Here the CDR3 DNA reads TGCGCCAGCAGCCAAGATACAGGGGGCGGTTATGGCTACACCTTC. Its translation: CASSQDTGGGYGYTF.

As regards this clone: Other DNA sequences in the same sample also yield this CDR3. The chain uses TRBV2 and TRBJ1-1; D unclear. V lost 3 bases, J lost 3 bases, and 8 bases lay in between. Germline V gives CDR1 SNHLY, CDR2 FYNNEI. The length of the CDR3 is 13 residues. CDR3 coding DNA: TGTGCCAGCAGTGAGGAGGGTGACACTGAAGCTTTCTTT. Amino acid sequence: CASSEEGDTEAFF.

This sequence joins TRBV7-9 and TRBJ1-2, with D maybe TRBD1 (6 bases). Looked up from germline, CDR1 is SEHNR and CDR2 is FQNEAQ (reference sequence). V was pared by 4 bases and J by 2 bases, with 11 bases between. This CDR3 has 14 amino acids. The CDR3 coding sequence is TGTGCCAGCAGCTCCCCCGACAGGAACTATGGCTACACCTTC. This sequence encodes CASSSPDRNYGYTF. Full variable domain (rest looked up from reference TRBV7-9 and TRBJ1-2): DTGVSQNPRHKITKRGQNVTFRCDPISEHNRLYWYRQTLGQGPEFLTYFQNEAQLEKSRLLSDRFSAERPKGSFSTLEIQRTEQGDSAMYLCASSSPDRNYGYTFGSGTRLTVV.

CDR3 in DNA: TGTGCCACCAGCACAGGTGAATTCCACCCACAGTACTTC. It codes for CATSTGEFHPQYF. The rearrangement joins TRBV15 to TRBJ2-7; no clear D gene. The V end lost 4 bases, the J end lost 10 bases, and 17 bases lay between the germline ends. CDR3 size: 13 residues. Germline-derived CDR1 and CDR2 are LNHNV and YYDKDF (reference sequence).

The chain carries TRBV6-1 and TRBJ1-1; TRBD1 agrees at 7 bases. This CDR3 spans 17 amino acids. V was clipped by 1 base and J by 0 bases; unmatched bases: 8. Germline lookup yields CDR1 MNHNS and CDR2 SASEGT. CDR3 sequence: CASSEGAGGRMNTEAFF. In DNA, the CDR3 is TGTGCCAGCAGTGAAGGGGCAGGGGGGAGGATGAACACTGAAGCTTTCTTT.

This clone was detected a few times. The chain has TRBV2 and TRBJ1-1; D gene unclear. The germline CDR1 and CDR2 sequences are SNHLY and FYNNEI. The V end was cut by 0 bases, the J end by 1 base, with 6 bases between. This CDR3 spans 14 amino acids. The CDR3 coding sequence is TGTGCCAGCAGTGAAGCGCCGAGGAACACTGAAGCTTTCTTT. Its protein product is CASSEAPRNTEAFF.

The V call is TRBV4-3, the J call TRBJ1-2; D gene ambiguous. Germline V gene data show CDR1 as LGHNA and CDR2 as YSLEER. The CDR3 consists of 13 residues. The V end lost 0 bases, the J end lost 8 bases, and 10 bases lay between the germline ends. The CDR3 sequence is CASSQELGRGYTF. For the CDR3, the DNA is TGCGCCAGCAGCCAAGAATTGGGCAGAGGCTACACCTTC.

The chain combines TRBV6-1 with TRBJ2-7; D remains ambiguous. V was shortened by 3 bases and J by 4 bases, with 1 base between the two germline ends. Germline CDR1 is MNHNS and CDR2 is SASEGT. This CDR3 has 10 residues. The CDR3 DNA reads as TGTGCCAGCAGTGAGTACGAGCAGTACTTC. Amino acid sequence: CASSEYEQYF.

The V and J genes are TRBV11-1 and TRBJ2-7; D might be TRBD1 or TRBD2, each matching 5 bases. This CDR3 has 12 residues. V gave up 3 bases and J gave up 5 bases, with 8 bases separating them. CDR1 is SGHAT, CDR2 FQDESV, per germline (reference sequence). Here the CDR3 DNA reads TGTGCCAGCAGCTTGCTGGGGGACGAGCAGTACTTC. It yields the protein CASSLLGDEQYF.

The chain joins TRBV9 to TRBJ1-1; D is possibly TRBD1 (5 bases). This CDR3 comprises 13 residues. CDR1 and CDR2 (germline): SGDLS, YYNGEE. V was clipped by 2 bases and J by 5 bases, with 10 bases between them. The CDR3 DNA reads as TGTGCCAGCAGCGTGACAGCGCATACTGAAGCTTTCTTT. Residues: CASSVTAHTEAFF.

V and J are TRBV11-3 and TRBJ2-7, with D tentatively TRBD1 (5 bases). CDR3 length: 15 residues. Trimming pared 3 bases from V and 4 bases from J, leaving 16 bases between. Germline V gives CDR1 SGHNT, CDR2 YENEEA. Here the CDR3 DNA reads TGTGCCAGCAGCTTCGGGTCAAGGGGTTCATACGAGCAGTACTTC. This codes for CASSFGSRGSYEQYF.

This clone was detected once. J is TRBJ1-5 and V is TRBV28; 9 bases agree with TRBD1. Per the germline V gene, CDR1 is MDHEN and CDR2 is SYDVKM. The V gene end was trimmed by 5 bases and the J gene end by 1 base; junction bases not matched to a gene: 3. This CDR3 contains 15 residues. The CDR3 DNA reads TGTGCCAGCAGTCTACAGGGGGCGAGCAATCAGCCCCAGCATTTT. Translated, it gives CASSLQGASNQPQHF.

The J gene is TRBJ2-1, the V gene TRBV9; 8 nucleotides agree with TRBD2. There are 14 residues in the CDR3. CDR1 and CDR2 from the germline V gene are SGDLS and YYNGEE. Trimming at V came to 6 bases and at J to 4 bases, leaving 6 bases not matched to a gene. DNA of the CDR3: TGTGCCAGCAAGGCTAGCGGGCCTTACAATGAGCAGTTCTTC. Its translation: CASKASGPYNEQFF.

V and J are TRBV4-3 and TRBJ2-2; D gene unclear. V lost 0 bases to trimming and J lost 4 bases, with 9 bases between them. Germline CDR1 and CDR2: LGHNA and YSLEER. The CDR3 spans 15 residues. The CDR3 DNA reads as TGCGCCAGCAGCCAAGATCCAGGTGTCACCGGGGAGCTGTTTTTT. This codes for CASSQDPGVTGELFF.

CDR3 amino acids: CASSLAARTDTQYF. DNA of the CDR3: TGCGCCAGCAGCTTGGCAGCCCGCACAGATACGCAGTATTTT. This chain connects TRBV5-1 to TRBJ2-3; D remains ambiguous. Per the germline V gene, CDR1 is SGHRS and CDR2 is YFSETQ. The CDR3 is made up of 14 amino acids. The germline V and J ends were trimmed by 0 bases and 1 base, with 6 bases remaining between them.

The CDR3 nucleotides read TGTGCCAGCAGCTTAGTGACAGGGGGCGGTGAGCAGTTCTTC. Translation: CASSLVTGGGEQFF. The rearrangement uses TRBV11-3 and TRBJ2-1; 10 bases fit TRBD1. Germline CDR1 SGHNT, CDR2 YENEEA. J lost 9 bases, V lost 1 base, and 3 bases had no gene match. This CDR3 spans 14 amino acids.

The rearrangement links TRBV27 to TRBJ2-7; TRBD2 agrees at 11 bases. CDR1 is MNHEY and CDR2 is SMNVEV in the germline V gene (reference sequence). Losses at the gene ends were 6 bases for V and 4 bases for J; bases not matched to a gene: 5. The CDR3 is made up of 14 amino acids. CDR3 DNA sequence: TGTGCCAGCAGCCAGGGACTAGCGGTGTACGAGCAGTACTTC. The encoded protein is CASSQGLAVYEQYF.

DNA for the CDR3: TGTGCCATCAGTGAAGTCCAGGTCTTCTATGGCTACACCTTC. Its protein product is CAISEVQVFYGYTF. The chain recombines TRBV10-3 with TRBJ1-2; D is undetermined. Trimming pared 3 bases from V and 4 bases from J, leaving 12 bases between. Per the germline V gene, CDR1 is ENHRY and CDR2 is SYGVKD. The CDR3 is 14 residues long.

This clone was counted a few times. The CDR3 bases are TGTGCAAGTCGCTTAGAGGCCCTAGAGCAGTACTTC. The encoded protein is CASRLEALEQYF. The chain couples TRBV12-2 to TRBJ2-7. TRBV12-2 is a known pseudogene. The CDR3 has 12 residues.

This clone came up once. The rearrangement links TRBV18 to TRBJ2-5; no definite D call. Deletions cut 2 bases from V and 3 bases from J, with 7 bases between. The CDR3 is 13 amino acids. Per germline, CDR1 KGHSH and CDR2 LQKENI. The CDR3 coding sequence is TGTGCCAGCTCACCATTTAAGGAAGAGACCCAGTACTTC. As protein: CASSPFKEETQYF.

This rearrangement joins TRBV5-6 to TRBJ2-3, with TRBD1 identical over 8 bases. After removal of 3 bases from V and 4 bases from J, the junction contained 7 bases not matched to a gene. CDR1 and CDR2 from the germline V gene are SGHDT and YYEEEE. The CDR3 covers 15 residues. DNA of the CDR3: TGTGCCAGCAGCTCTAGGACAGGGATTGCAGATACGCAGTATTTT. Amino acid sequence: CASSSRTGIADTQYF.